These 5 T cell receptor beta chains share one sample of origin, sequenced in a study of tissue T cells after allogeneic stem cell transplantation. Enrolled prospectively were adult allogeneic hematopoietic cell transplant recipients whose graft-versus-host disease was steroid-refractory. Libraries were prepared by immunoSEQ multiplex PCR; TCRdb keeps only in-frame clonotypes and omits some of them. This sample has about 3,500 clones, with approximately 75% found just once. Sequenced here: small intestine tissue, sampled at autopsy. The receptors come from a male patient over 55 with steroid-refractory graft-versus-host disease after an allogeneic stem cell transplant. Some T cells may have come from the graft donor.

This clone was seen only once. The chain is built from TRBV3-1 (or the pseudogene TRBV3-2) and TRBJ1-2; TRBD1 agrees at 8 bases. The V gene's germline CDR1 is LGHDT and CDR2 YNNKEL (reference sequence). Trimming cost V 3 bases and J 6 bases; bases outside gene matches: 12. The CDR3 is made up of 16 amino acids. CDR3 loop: CASSHTRDRGEDGYTF. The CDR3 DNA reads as TGTGCCAGCAGCCACACGAGAGACAGGGGCGAGGATGGCTACACCTTC.

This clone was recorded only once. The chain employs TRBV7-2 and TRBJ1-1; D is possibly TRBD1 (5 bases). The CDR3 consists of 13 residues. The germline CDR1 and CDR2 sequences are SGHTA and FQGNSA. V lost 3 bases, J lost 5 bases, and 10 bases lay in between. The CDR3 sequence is CASSFGAETEAFF. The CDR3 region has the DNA TGTGCCAGCAGCTTCGGGGCCGAAACTGAAGCTTTCTTT.

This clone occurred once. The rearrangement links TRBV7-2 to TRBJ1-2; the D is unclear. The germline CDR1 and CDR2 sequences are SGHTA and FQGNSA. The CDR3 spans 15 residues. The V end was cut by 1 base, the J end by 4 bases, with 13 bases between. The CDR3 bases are TGTGCCAGCAGCTTAGGTAGCGGGAACGGCTATGGCTACACCTTC. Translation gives CASSLGSGNGYGYTF.

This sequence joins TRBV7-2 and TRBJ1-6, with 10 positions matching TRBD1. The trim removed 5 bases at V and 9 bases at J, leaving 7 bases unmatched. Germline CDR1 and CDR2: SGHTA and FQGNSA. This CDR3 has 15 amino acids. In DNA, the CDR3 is TGTGCCAGCAGCGCTGTCCGGGACAGGGGTTCACCCCTCCACTTT. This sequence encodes CASSAVRDRGSPLHF. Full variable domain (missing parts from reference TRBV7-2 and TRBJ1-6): GAGVSQSPSNKVTEKGKDVELRCDPISGHTALYWYRQSLGQGLEFLIYFQGNSAPDKSGLPSDRFSAERTGGSVSTLTIQRTQQEDSAVYLCASSAVRDRGSPLHFGNGTRLTVT.

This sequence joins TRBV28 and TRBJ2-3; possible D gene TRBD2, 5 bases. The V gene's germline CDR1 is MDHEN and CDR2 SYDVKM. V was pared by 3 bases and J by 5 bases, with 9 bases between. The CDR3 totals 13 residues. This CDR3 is CASSLSGGDTQYF. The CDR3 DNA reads TGTGCCAGCAGTTTGAGCGGAGGAGATACGCAGTATTTT.